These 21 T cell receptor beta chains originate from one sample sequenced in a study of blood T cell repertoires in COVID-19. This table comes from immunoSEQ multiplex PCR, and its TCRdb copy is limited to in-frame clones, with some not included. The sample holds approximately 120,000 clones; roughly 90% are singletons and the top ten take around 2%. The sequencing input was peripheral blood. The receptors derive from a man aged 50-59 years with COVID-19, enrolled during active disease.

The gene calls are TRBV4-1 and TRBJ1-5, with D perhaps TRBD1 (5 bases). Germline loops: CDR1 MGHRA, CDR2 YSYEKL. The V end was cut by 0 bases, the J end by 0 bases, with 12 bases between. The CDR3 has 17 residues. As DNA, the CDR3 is TGCGCCAGCAGCCAAGAATGGACACCTAATAGCAATCAGCCCCAGCATTTT. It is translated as CASSQEWTPNSNQPQHF.

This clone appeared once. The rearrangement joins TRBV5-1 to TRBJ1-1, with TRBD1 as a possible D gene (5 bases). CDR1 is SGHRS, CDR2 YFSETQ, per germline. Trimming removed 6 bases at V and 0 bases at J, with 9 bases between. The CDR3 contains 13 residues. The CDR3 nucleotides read TGCGCCAGCATGCGGACACTGAACACTGAAGCTTTCTTT. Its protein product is CASMRTLNTEAFF.

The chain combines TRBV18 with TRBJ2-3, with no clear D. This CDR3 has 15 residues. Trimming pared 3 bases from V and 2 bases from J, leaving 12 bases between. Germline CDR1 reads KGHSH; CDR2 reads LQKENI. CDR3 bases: TGTGCCAGCTCACCGGCGGCTACCCTCACAGATACGCAGTATTTT. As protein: CASSPAATLTDTQYF.

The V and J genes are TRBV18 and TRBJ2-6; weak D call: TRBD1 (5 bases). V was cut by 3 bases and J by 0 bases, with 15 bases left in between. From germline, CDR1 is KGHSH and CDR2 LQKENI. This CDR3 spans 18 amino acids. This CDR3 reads CASSPIEDTYSGANVLTF. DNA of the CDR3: TGTGCCAGCTCACCGATTGAGGACACTTACTCTGGGGCCAACGTCCTGACTTTC.

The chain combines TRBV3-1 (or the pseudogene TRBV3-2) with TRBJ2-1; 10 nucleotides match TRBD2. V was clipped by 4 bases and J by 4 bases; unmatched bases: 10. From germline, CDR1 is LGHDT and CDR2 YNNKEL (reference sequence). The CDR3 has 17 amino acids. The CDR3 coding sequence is TGTGCCAGCAGCCTCGGGATAGCGGGAGGCACTTACAATGAGCAGTTCTTC. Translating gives CASSLGIAGGTYNEQFF.

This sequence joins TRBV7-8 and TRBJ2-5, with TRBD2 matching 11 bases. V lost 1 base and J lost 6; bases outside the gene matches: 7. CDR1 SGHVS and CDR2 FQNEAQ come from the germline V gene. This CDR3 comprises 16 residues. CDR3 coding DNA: TGTGCCAGCAGCTTAGTAGCGGGAGGGGCTGGGAAGACCCAGTACTTC. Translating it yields CASSLVAGGAGKTQYF.

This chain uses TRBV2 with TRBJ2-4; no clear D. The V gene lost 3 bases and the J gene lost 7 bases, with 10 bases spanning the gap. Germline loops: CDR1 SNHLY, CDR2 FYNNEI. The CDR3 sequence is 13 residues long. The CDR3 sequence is CASSDEVANIQYF. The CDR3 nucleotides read TGTGCCAGCAGTGATGAGGTGGCGAACATTCAGTACTTC.

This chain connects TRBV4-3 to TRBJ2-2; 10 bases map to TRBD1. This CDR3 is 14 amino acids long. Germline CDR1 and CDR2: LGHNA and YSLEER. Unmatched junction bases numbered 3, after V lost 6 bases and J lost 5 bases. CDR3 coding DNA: TGCGCCAGCAGAAGGGACAGGGGAACCGGGGAGCTGTTTTTT. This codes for CASRRDRGTGELFF.

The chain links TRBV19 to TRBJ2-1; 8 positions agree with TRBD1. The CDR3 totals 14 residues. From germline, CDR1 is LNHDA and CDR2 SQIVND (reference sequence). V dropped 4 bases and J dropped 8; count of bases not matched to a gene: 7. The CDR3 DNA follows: TGTGCCAGTAGTAATAACAGGGGGTTGGATGAGCAGTTCTTC. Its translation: CASSNNRGLDEQFF.

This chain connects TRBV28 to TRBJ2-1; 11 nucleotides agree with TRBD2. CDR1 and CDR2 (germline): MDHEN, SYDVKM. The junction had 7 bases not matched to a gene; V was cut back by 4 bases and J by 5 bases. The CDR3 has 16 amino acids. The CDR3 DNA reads TGTGCCAGCAGTTCCCCCTTAGCGGGAGGGAACAATGAGCAGTTCTTC. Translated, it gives CASSSPLAGGNNEQFF.

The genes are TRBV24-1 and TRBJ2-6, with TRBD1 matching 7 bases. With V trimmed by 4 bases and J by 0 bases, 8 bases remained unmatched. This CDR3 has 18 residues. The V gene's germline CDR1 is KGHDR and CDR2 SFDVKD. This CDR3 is CATSDPRDSDSGANVLTF. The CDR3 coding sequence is TGTGCCACCAGTGACCCTCGGGACAGCGACTCTGGGGCCAACGTCCTGACTTTC.

CDR3 residues: CASSGVGAGENPYNSPLHF. Written as DNA, the CDR3 is TGTGCCAGCAGCGGAGTTGGGGCAGGGGAGAATCCCTATAATTCACCCCTCCACTTT. The V gene is TRBV21-1, the J gene TRBJ1-6; no check of the table's D call, TRBD1, against the DNA was made. TRBV21-1 is noted as a pseudogene. The CDR3 loop spans 19 amino acids.

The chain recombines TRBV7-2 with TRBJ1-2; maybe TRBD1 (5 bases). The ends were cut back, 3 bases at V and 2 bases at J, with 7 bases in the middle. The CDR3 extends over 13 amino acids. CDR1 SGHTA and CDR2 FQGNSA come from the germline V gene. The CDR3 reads CASSFGQNYGYTF. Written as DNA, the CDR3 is TGTGCCAGCAGCTTCGGACAAAACTATGGCTACACCTTC.

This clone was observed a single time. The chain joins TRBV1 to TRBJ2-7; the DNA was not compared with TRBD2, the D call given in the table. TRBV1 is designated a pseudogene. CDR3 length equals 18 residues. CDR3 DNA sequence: TGCACCAGCAGCCTTCCTGGGATTAGCGGGAGAAGGAGGTACGAGCAGTACGTC. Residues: CTSSLPGISGRRRYEQYV.

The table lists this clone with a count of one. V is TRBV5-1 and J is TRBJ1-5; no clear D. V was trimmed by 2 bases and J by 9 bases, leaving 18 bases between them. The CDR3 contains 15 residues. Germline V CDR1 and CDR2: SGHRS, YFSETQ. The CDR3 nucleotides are TGCGCCAGCAGCTTAGAAGGAGTCCAGGAGGGGCCCCAGCATTTT. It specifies CASSLEGVQEGPQHF.

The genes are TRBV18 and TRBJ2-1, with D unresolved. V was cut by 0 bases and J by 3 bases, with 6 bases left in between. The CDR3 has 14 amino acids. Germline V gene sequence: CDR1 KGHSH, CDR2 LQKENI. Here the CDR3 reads CASSPPFLYNEQFF. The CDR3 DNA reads TGTGCCAGCTCACCACCTTTCCTCTACAATGAGCAGTTCTTC.

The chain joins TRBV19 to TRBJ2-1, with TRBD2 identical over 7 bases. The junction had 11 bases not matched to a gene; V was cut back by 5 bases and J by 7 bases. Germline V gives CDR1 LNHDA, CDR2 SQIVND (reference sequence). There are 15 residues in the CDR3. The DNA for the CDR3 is TGTGCCAGTAGTTGGGGGGGAGGGCCCGGGAATGAGCAGTTCTTC. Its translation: CASSWGGGPGNEQFF.

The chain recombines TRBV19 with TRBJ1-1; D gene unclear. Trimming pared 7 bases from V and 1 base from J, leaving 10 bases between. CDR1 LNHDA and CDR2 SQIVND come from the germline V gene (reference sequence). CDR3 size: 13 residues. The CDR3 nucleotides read TGTGCCAGTAAAACTTCCGGGAACACTGAAGCTTTCTTT. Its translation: CASKTSGNTEAFF.

The CDR3 here is CASGQASGNTIYF. Written as DNA, the CDR3 is TGTGCCAGCGGACAGGCCTCTGGAAACACCATATATTTT. The chain joins TRBV9 to TRBJ1-3, with 7 nucleotides matching TRBD1. J lost 0 bases, V lost 7 bases, and 1 base had no gene match. Germline V CDR1 and CDR2: SGDLS, YYNGEE. The CDR3 runs to 13 residues.

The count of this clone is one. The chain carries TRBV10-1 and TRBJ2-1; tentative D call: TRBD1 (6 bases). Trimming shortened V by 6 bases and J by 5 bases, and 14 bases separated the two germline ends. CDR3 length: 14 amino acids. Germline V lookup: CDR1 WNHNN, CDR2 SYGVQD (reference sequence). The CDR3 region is CASSALRDNNEQFF. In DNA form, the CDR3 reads TGCGCCAGCAGCGCTTTACGGGACAACAATGAGCAGTTCTTC.

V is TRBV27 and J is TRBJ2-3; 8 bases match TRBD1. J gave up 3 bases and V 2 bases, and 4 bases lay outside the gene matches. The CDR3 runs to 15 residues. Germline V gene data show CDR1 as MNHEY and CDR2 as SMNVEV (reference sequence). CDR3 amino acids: CASSLQGAGTDTQYF. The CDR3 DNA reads TGTGCCAGCAGTTTACAGGGGGCGGGAACAGATACGCAGTATTTT.